The clone carrying this TCR beta chain came up once. Its antigen is unidentified. Clones were sequenced by immunoSEQ multiplex PCR, and TCRdb holds only the in-frame ones, with some missing. The table records about 96,000 clones, 80% to 90% of them present only once. This specimen belongs to a study of T cell responses to AZD1222 COVID-19 vaccine. Study-level background: Samples with a second dose at about 4 or about 12 weeks were pooled together.

Findings and limits, study-wide: Only after the peak T cell response were repertoires sampled. White British ancestry dominated among donors, who included more females, and clonal diversity was possibly underestimated.

Germline V gene sequence: CDR1 WNHNN, CDR2 SYGVQD (reference sequence). This CDR3 is 14 amino acids long. Trimming stripped 3 bases from V and 8 bases from J, with 13 bases between. The source was peripheral blood, collected on day 0 of AZD1222 vaccination. The chain uses TRBV10-1 and TRBJ1-4; D is perhaps TRBD1 (6 bases). The TCR sequence derives from an adult in good health. The CDR3 nucleotides read TGCGCCAGCAGTGATGGCGGGACAAAAGAAAAACTGTTTTTT. As protein: CASSDGGTKEKLFF.